This TCR beta chain was sequenced in a study of spatial heterogeneity in lung cancer. Germline CDR1 reads SGHTA; CDR2 reads FQGNSA. Trimming removed 5 bases from V and 5 bases from J; junction bases left unmatched: 13. The CDR3 consists of 18 residues. TCRdb re-derived calls from the 5' RACE reads in MiXCR, one entry per CDR3 protein. The sample records about 20,000 distinct CDR3 sequences, approximately 6.2% being singletons. Time point meaning: sample taken at primary tumor resection. This clonotype was found many times. The genes are TRBV7-2 and TRBJ2-2; 11 nucleotides line up with TRBD2. The sequence derives from a male donor with early-stage non-small cell lung cancer. Here the sequenced sample was PBMCs, taken at surgery. As DNA, the CDR3 is TGTGCCAGCAGCCCAATGACTAGCGGGATTAGTAGTACCGGGGAGCTGTTTTTT. Protein: CASSPMTSGISSTGELFF.